This T cell receptor beta chain was captured in a study of blood T cell repertoires in COVID-19. Participants' own reports of clinical history determined their cohort assignment. TCRdb's table, derived via immunoSEQ multiplex PCR, lists solely in-frame clones and lacks some. The data hold roughly 310,000 clones, with over 85% observed a single time. The V end was cut by 0 bases, the J end by 12 bases, with 15 bases between. This CDR3 comprises 13 residues. Germline V CDR1 and CDR2: SGDLS, YYNGEE. The TCR comes from a man in his sixties who had recovered from COVID-19. The J gene is TRBJ1-1, the V gene TRBV9; D is uncertain. The material sequenced was PBMCs or T cells enriched from blood (not recorded which). CDR3 nucleotides: TGTGCCAGCAGCGTAGTAGACACTTCCCCGCCTTTCTTT. This gives the protein CASSVVDTSPPFF.